This TCR beta chain was profiled in a study of CD8 T cells in Susac syndrome (dated by TCRdb to the late 2010s). Concerning the study at large: Whether CD8+ T cell activation and differentiation in Susac syndrome was antigen driven was tested using repertoire sequencing.

RNA was extracted using the RNeasy kit, and about 0.5 to 1 ug of the RNA was reverse transcribed with random hexamers. TCR beta CDR3 regions were amplified with the immunoSEQ multiplex PCR assay covering 54 Vbeta and 13 Jbeta segments. PCR amplification bias was corrected using a synthetic template baseline for primer optimization and computational correction. In the authors' own workflow: Only productive sequences were kept, with reads annotated to V, D and J genes according to IMGT and analyzed in immunoSEQ Analyzer. To calculate clonality, Shannon entropy was normalized by log2 of the number of productive unique sequences and then subtracted from one. For each patient and control, public and private clones were evaluated within the 100 most prevalent clones. Clones were defined as Susac-specific if absent from the healthy and MS cohorts, from 1052 published viral clones and from other ImmuneACCESS disease sequences. Clones were called with MiXCR by TCRdb after fastp trimmed the public reads at Q25, and only in-frame beta chains were retained. Every entry covers one CDR3 protein and lists the most common genes and DNA from its rows. TCRdb's processing, not the authors' own work, is the source of the V and J calls. Here the sample has 160,000 or so distinct CDR3 sequences; around 94% occur a single time. The ten largest make up about 0.094% of the sample.

Paper-wide results and their limitations: The TCR sequencing and HLA analysis was acknowledged to have included a relatively small number of individuals.

High-throughput TCR beta sequencing profiled peripheral blood CD8+ and CD4+ T cells from healthy donors, Susac syndrome patients and multiple sclerosis patients. The multiple sclerosis controls were treatment-naive patients whose relapsing-remitting disease, either stable or active, fulfilled the revised McDonald criteria. Bulk CD8+ and CD4+ T cells were purified by magnetic negative isolation, while CD8+ TEMRA cells were enriched using FACS. Blood was drawn into EDTA tubes, processed within 24 hours, and PBMCs were isolated by density gradient centrifugation. PBMCs intended for TCR sequencing were cryopreserved in liquid nitrogen and thawed later in a water bath at 37 degrees C. The sorted or isolated CD4+, CD8+ and CD8+ TEMRA cells had a purity of 90% or higher. CDR3 length: 13 amino acids, cysteine to phenylalanine. Kept here is only the CDR3 DNA, which spans 39 bases and is read in frame from base 1. V is pared back by 7 bases and J by 7 bases, with 17 bases lying between the germline termini. CDR1 and CDR2, looked up from the germline V gene (reference sequence), are SEHNR and FQNEAQ.

Comment on this clonotype: Its antigen specificity is not known. No base qualities exist here, and no much larger clone lies one base off it.

Source material: CD4+ T cells from PBMCs. The receptor's source is a human donor with multiple sclerosis. The chain is encoded by TRBV7-9 joined to TRBJ2-7; 6 matching bases give a weak D call of TRBD2. CDR3 protein: CASNSQGGEEQYF. The nucleotide sequence reads TGTGCCAGCAACTCCCAGGGAGGCGAAGAGCAGTACTTC. Outside the CDR3, residues come from the reference TRBV7-9 and TRBJ2-7 proteins, so the full variable domain is: DTGVSQNPRHKITKRGQNVTFRCDPISEHNRLYWYRQTLGQGPEFLTYFQNEAQLEKSRLLSDRFSAERPKGSFSTLEIQRTEQGDSAMYLCASNSQGGEEQYFGPGTRLTVT.